One and the same sample provided the 16 T cell receptor beta chains below, sequenced in a study of blood T cell repertoires in COVID-19. The repertoire was sequenced with immunoSEQ multiplex PCR; TCRdb's copy has only in-frame clones and lacks some. There are approximately 230,000 clones in the sample; about 90% occur only once, and roughly 15% lies in the top ten. The sequencing sample was made of PBMCs or T cells enriched from blood (not recorded which). Receptors originate from a woman aged 50 to 60 with acute COVID-19.

This clone has at least ten counts. The V call is TRBV28, the J call TRBJ1-1, with TRBD1 matching 9 bases. Trimming removed 2 bases from V and 8 bases from J; junction bases left unmatched: 3. CDR1 and CDR2 (germline): MDHEN, SYDVKM. This CDR3 spans 13 amino acids. CDR3: CASSLVGQGEAFF. CDR3 bases: TGTGCCAGCAGTTTAGTGGGACAGGGAGAAGCTTTCTTT.

V gene TRBV2 combines with J gene TRBJ2-3; 12 nucleotides agree with TRBD2. CDR3 size: 15 residues. Trimming at V came to 9 bases and at J to 0 bases, leaving 4 bases not matched to a gene. In germline, CDR1 is SNHLY, CDR2 FYNNEI. The chain's CDR3 is CASLGTSGSTDTQYF. The CDR3 DNA reads TGTGCCAGTTTGGGGACTAGCGGGAGCACAGATACGCAGTATTTT.

The gene calls are TRBV27 and TRBJ2-6; D is perhaps TRBD2 (7 bases). There are 18 residues in the CDR3. The germline CDR1 and CDR2 sequences are MNHEY and SMNVEV (reference sequence). V was shortened by 5 bases and J by 4 bases, with 21 bases between the two germline ends. CDR3 nucleotide sequence: TGTGCCAGCAGTCCCCTCGGGGGGACACCAAGCGGGGCCAACGTCCTGACTTTC. It codes for CASSPLGGTPSGANVLTF.

The chain has TRBV18 and TRBJ1-6; weak D call: TRBD1 (6 bases). The CDR3 is 17 residues long. Trimming removed 4 bases at V and 2 bases at J, with 15 bases between. Germline V gene data show CDR1 as KGHSH and CDR2 as LQKENI. For the CDR3, the DNA is TGTGCCAGCTCACGAATCAACAGGGAGACCTATAATTCACCCCTCCACTTT. It codes for CASSRINRETYNSPLHF.

V and J are TRBV6-5 and TRBJ1-1; possible D gene TRBD1, 6 bases. Deletions cut 2 bases from V and 2 bases from J, with 12 bases between. The germline V gene encodes CDR1 MNHEY and CDR2 SVGAGI. This CDR3 has 15 amino acids. As DNA, the CDR3 is TGTGCCAGCAGTTACCAGGGGCTAACAAACACTGAAGCTTTCTTT. Its translation is CASSYQGLTNTEAFF.

This clone has just a few counts. The chain carries TRBV6-4 and TRBJ2-1; the match to TRBD2 covers 8 bases. V lost 0 bases to trimming and J lost 1 base; unmatched junction nucleotides: 2. CDR1 is MRHNA and CDR2 is SNTAGT in the germline V gene. This CDR3 contains 16 residues. The CDR3, as DNA: TGTGCCAGCAGTGACTCGAGCGGGAGATCCTACAATGAGCAGTTCTTC. This codes for CASSDSSGRSYNEQFF.

The V gene is TRBV28, the J gene TRBJ2-3; D remains ambiguous. The germline V gene encodes CDR1 MDHEN and CDR2 SYDVKM. The V and J ends lost 7 bases and 4 bases respectively, with 12 bases between them. There are 13 residues in the CDR3. The CDR3 loop reads CASTDSSPDTQYF. The CDR3 bases are TGTGCCAGCACCGACTCGTCCCCAGATACGCAGTATTTT.

CDR3 region: CASSPRGAGGNTGELFF. The CDR3 coding sequence is TGTGCCAGCAGCCCTCGGGGAGCGGGAGGAAACACCGGGGAGCTGTTTTTT. This chain connects TRBV11-2 to TRBJ2-2; 9 bases map to TRBD2. This CDR3 spans 17 amino acids. J lost 2 bases, V lost 5 bases, and 9 bases had no gene match. CDR1 and CDR2 (germline): SGHAT, FQNNGV.

The chain has TRBV7-2 and TRBJ1-1, with 7 positions matching TRBD1. The V gene's germline CDR1 is SGHTA and CDR2 FQGNSA. V lost 6 bases to trimming and J lost 11 bases; unmatched junction nucleotides: 15. CDR3 size: 14 residues. This CDR3 is CASRFQAGGETAFF. CDR3 bases: TGTGCCAGCAGGTTCCAAGCAGGGGGAGAGACGGCTTTCTTT.

This chain joins TRBV19 and TRBJ1-5; D may be TRBD1 (5 bases). The germline V and J ends were trimmed by 6 bases and 7 bases, with 10 bases remaining between them. Germline CDR1 is LNHDA and CDR2 is SQIVND (reference sequence). The CDR3 length is 12 residues. CDR3 in amino acids: CASRGGEQPQHF. The DNA for the CDR3 is TGTGCCAGTAGAGGAGGGGAACAGCCCCAGCATTTT.

The gene calls are TRBV7-9 and TRBJ1-2, with a possible D match to TRBD1 (5 bases). The CDR3 consists of 14 residues. Germline V lookup: CDR1 SEHNR, CDR2 FQNEAQ (reference sequence). The V end was cut by 3 bases, the J end by 0 bases, with 8 bases between. CDR3 in amino acids: CASSFSGTNYGYTF. The CDR3 DNA is TGTGCCAGCAGCTTTTCAGGGACTAACTATGGCTACACCTTC. The complete variable domain, with remaining parts taken from reference TRBV7-9 and TRBJ1-2, reads DTGVSQNPRHKITKRGQNVTFRCDPISEHNRLYWYRQTLGQGPEFLTYFQNEAQLEKSRLLSDRFSAERPKGSFSTLEIQRTEQGDSAMYLCASSFSGTNYGYTFGSGTRLTVV.

The rearrangement links TRBV7-2 to TRBJ2-7; 7 bases line up with TRBD1. Germline assignment: CDR1 SGHTA and CDR2 FQGNSA. This CDR3 is built from 15 residues. V shed 0 bases, J shed 2 bases, and the junction held 4 bases outside the gene matches. The CDR3 loop is CASSLATGAAYEQYF. The CDR3 DNA follows: TGTGCCAGCAGCTTAGCAACAGGGGCCGCCTACGAGCAGTACTTC.

This clone showed up just a few times. The V call is TRBV4-2, the J call TRBJ1-5; TRBD1 is a possible D gene (6 bases). Germline V gene lookup returns CDR1 LGHNA and CDR2 YNFKEQ. V lost 5 bases, J lost 7 bases, and 15 bases lay in between. The CDR3 totals 14 residues. The CDR3 is CASSTRDQGQPQHF. In DNA, the CDR3 is TGTGCCAGCAGCACCCGGGACCAGGGGCAGCCCCAGCATTTT.

The V call is TRBV6-6, the J call TRBJ1-2; 8 bases fit TRBD1. The CDR3 is 14 residues long. Germline V gene data show CDR1 as MNHNY and CDR2 as SVGAGI (reference sequence). With 2 bases clipped from V and 3 bases from J, the junction kept 2 bases outside the gene matches. In DNA form, the CDR3 reads TGTGCCAGCAGTTACGTGACAGGGGACTATGGCTACACCTTC. Protein: CASSYVTGDYGYTF.

V is TRBV19 and J is TRBJ2-1; D not resolved. The V end lost 6 bases, the J end lost 2 bases, and 8 bases lay between the germline ends. Germline V gives CDR1 LNHDA, CDR2 SQIVND (reference sequence). There are 13 residues in the CDR3. This chain's CDR3 is CASSTTTYNEQFF. The CDR3 coding sequence is TGTGCCAGTAGCACTACCACCTACAATGAGCAGTTCTTC. The full variable domain, in which reference TRBV19 and TRBJ2-1 provide the parts outside the CDR3, is DGGITQSPKYLFRKEGQNVTLSCEQNLNHDAMYWYRQDPGQGLRLIYYSQIVNDFQKGDIAEGYSVSREKKESFPLTVTSAQKNPTAFYLCASSTTTYNEQFFGPGTRLTVL.

The chain has TRBV5-4 and TRBJ2-1; the match to TRBD2 covers 12 bases. This CDR3 is built from 15 residues. Germline trimming cut 3 bases from V and 7 bases from J; bases unmatched to any gene: 5. Per the germline V gene, CDR1 is SGHNT and CDR2 is YYREEE (reference sequence). CDR3 in DNA: TGTGCCAGCAGCTCGCGACTAGCGGGAGCTAATGAGCAGTTCTTC. Translated, it gives CASSSRLAGANEQFF.